Listed below are T cell receptor beta chains from one sample, sequenced in a study of blood T cell repertoires in COVID-19. TCRdb keeps only in-frame clones here, not all; method: immunoSEQ multiplex PCR. There are 110,000 to 150,000 clones in the sample; 75% to 85% occur only once, and around 2.9% lies in the top ten. Sequencing used peripheral blood. Every receptor here comes from a man in his forties or fifties with acute or convalescent COVID-19. CDR3s include the opening cysteine and the closing phenylalanine or tryptophan. A D gene is named only where the DNA matches it firmly. Clone size is given for some rows only: seen once, a few or many times, or a class if the clone is expanded.

size: -
D: TRBD2
V: TRBV13
J: TRBJ2-3
CDR3: CASSLSHSGGAVDTQYF
DNA: TGTGCCAGCAGCTTATCTCACAGCGGGGGGGCCGTAGATACGCAGTATTTT

size: -
D: TRBD1
V: TRBV14
J: TRBJ2-7
CDR3: CASSWGQGYEQYF
DNA: TGTGCCAGCAGCTGGGGACAGGGCTACGAGCAGTACTTC

size: once
D: -
V: TRBV24-1
J: TRBJ1-2
CDR3: CATSDFTAEGGGYTF
DNA: TGTGCCACCAGTGATTTTACGGCCGAGGGCGGTGGCTACACCTTC

size: -
D: TRBD1
V: TRBV6-6
J: TRBJ2-7
CDR3: CASSYPGGSYEQYF
DNA: TGTGCCAGCAGTTACCCAGGGGGCTCCTACGAGCAGTACTTC

size: -
D: -
V: TRBV3-1/TRBV3-2
J: TRBJ1-2
CDR3: CASSQGGANYGYTF
DNA: TGTGCCAGCAGCCAAGGCGGAGCTAACTATGGCTACACCTTC

size: -
D: -
V: TRBV19
J: TRBJ1-2
CDR3: CASSTAIGTGGYTF
DNA: TGTGCCAGTAGTACCGCGATAGGAACCGGGGGCTACACCTTC

size: -
D: TRBD1
V: TRBV13
J: TRBJ1-1
CDR3: CASSFSGQGNTEAFF
DNA: TGTGCCAGCAGCTTTTCGGGACAGGGGAACACTGAAGCTTTCTTT

size: -
D: -
V: TRBV7-9
J: TRBJ2-7
CDR3: CASSLVADYEQYF
DNA: TGTGCCAGCAGCTTAGTGGCAGACTACGAGCAGTACTTC

size: -
D: TRBD2
V: TRBV7-9
J: TRBJ2-5
CDR3: CASSLIAGKETQYF
DNA: TGTGCCAGCAGCTTAATAGCGGGGAAAGAGACCCAGTACTTC

size: -
D: TRBD1
V: TRBV10-3
J: TRBJ2-6
CDR3: CAIRDRNISGANVLTF
DNA: TGTGCCATCCGGGACAGGAATATCTCTGGGGCCAACGTCCTGACTTTC